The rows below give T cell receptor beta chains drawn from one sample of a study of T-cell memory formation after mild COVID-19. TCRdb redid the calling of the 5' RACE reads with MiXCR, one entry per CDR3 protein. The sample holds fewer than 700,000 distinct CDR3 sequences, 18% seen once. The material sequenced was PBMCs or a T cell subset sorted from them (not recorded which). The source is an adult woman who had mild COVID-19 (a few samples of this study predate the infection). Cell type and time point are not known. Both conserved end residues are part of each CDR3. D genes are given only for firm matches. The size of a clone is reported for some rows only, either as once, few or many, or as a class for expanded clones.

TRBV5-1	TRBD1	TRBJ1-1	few	TGCGCCAGCAGCTTCCAGGACAGGGGCGAATTAGCTTTCTTT	CASSFQDRGELAFF
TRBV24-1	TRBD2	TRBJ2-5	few	TGTGCCACCCGGGGGGGCGGAGAGACCCAGTACTTC	CATRGGGETQYF
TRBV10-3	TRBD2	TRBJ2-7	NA	TGTGCCATCAGTGAGAGGCGTCTAGCGGGAGAGTCTGGCCGCGAGCAGTACTTC	CAISERRLAGESGREQYF
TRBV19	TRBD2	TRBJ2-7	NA	TGTGCCAGTAGTTCGACTAGCGTCCTTGCCGAGCAGTACTTC	CASSSTSVLAEQYF
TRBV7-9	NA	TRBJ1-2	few	TGTGCCAGCAGCTTAGCGAGTGACAGCAACTATGGCTACACCTTC	CASSLASDSNYGYTF
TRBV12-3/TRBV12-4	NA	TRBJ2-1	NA	TGTGCCAGCAGTTCCTCTGAGCGCGTCTTTGAGCAGTTCTTC	CASSSSERVFEQFF
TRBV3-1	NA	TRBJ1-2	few	TGTGCCAGCAGCCAAGAAGGAGGGGATAACTATGGCTACACCTTC	CASSQEGGDNYGYTF
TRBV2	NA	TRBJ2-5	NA	TGTGCCAGCAGTGGATCCAGGAGGGAGACCCAGTACTTC	CASSGSRRETQYF
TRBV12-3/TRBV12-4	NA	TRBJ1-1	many	TGTGCCAGCAGTCCAGTGCCGAACACTGAAGCTTTCTTT	CASSPVPNTEAFF
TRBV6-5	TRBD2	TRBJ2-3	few	TGTGCCAGCAGGACCCTATCAGCGGGAGCTGCGAATACGCAGTATTTT	CASRTLSAGAANTQYF
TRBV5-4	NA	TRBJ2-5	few	TGTGCCAGCAGCTTGGGACTAGGTCCAGAGACCCAGTACTTC	CASSLGLGPETQYF
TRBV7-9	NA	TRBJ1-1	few	TGTGCCAGCAGACCAGGGAGACCCACTGAAGCTTTCTTT	CASRPGRPTEAFF
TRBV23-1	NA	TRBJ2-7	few	TGCGCCAGCTGGCCCCCCCAACGGGACGAGCAGTACTTC	CASWPPQRDEQYF
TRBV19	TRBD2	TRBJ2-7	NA	TGTGCCAGTACTTCGACTAGCGGGGGCCTATACGAGCAGTACTTC	CASTSTSGGLYEQYF
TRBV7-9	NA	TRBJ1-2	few	TGTGCCAGCACTAAGGAATTCGACGGAGGGTGGACCCTAAACTATGGCTACACCTTC	CASTKEFDGGWTLNYGYTF
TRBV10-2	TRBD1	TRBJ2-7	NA	TGCGCCAGCAGTGACCCAGGGGGATCCTACGAGCAGTACTTC	CASSDPGGSYEQYF
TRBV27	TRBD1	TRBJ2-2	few	TGTGCCAGCAGTTCCCTAAACCTCAGGGGGCGAGGCACCGGGGAGCTGTTTTTT	CASSSLNLRGRGTGELFF
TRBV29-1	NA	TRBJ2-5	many	TGCAGCGTCGGTAAGGTCTTGCCAAGGGAGACCCAGTACTTC	CSVGKVLPRETQYF
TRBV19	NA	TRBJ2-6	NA	TGTGCCAGTAGTATGTCAGCCGGCTCTGGGGCCAACGTCCTGACTTTC	CASSMSAGSGANVLTF
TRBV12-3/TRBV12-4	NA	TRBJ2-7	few	NA	CASSSSRGGYYEQYF
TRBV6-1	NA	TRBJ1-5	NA	TGTGCCAGCAGGGAGACCTCCCGCTCCACTCAGCCCCAGCATTTT	CASRETSRSTQPQHF
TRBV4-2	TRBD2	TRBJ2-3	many	TGTGCCAGCAGCCAAGTACCTAGCGGGAGGCCAGATACGCAGTATTTT	CASSQVPSGRPDTQYF